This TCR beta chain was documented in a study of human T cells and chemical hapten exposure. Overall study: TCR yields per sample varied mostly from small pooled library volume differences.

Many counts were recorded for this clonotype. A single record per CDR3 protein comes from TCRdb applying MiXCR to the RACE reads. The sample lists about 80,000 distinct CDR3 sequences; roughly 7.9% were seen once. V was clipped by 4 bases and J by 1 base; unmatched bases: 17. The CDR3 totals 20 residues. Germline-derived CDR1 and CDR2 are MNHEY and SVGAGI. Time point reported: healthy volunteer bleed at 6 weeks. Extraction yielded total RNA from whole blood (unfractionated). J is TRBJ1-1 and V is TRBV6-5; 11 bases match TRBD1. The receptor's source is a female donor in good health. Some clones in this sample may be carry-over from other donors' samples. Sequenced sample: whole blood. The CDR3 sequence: CASSSRLPVWTGGPNTEAFF. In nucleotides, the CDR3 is TGTGCCAGCAGTTCCCGATTGCCGGTTTGGACAGGGGGCCCGAACACTGAAGCTTTCTTT.